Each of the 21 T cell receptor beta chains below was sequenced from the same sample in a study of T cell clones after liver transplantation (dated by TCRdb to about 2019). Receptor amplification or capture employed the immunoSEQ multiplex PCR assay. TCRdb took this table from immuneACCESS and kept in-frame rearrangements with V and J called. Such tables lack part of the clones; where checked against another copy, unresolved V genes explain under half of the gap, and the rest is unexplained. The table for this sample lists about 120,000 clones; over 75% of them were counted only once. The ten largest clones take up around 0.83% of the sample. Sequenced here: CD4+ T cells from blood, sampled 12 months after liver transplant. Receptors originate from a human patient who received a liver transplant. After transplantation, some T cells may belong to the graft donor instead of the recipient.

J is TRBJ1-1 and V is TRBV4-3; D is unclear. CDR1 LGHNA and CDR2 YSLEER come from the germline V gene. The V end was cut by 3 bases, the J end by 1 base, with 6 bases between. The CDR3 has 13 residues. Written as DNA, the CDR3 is TGCGCCAGCAGCCACTCAGGGAACACTGAAGCTTTCTTT. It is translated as CASSHSGNTEAFF.

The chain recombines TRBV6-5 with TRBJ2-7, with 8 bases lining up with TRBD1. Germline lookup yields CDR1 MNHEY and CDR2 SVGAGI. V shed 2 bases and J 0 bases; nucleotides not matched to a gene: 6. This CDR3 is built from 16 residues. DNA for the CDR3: TGTGCCAGCAGTTACCGACAGGGGCCTTCCTCCTACGAGCAGTACTTC. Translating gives CASSYRQGPSSYEQYF.

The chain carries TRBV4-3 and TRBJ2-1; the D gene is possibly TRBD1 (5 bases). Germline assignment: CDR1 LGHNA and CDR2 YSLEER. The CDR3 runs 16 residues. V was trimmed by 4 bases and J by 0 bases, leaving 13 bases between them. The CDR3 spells CASSLGQPSSYNEQFF. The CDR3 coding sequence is TGCGCCAGCAGCCTGGGGCAGCCGAGCTCCTACAATGAGCAGTTCTTC.

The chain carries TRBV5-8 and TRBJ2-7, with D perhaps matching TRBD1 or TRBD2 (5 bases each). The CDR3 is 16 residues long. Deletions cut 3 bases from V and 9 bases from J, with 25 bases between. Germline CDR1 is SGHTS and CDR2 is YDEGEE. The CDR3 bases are TGTGCCAGCAGCTCCGCTCCCGGGACGGCAAGGTCCCGGCAGTACTTC. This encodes CASSSAPGTARSRQYF.

The CDR3 DNA reads TGTGCCAGCAGCGGGGGGACTAAGAGCAATGAGCAGTTCTTC. This translates into CASSGGTKSNEQFF. The chain uses TRBV11-1 and TRBJ2-1; 7 nucleotides align to TRBD2. Germline V CDR1 and CDR2: SGHAT, FQDESV (reference sequence). This CDR3 has 14 amino acids. Unmatched junction bases numbered 7, after V lost 5 bases and J lost 6 bases.

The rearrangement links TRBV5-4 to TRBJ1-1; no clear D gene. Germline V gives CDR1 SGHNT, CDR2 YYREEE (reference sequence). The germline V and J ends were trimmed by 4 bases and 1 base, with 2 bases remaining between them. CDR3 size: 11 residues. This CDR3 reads CASSQNTEAFF. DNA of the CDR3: TGTGCCAGCAGCCAGAACACTGAAGCTTTCTTT. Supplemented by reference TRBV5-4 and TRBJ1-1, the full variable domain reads ETGVTQSPTHLIKTRGQQVTLRCSSQSGHNTVSWYQQALGQGPQFIFQYYREEENGRGNFPPRFSGLQFPNYSSELNVNALELDDSALYLCASSQNTEAFFGQGTRLTVV.

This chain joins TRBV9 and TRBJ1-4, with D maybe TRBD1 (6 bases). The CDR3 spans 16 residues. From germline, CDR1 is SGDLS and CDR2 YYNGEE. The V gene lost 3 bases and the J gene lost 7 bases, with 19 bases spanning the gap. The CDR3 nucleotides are TGTGCCAGCAGCGCGCCAAACGGGGGCACGGGTGAAAAACTGTTTTTT. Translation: CASSAPNGGTGEKLFF.

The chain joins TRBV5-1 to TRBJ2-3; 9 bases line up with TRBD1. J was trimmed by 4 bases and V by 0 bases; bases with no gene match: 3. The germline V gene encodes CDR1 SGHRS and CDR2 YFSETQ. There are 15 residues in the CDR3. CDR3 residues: CASSLGGTGPDTQYF. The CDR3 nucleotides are TGCGCCAGCAGCTTGGGGGGGACAGGGCCAGATACGCAGTATTTT.

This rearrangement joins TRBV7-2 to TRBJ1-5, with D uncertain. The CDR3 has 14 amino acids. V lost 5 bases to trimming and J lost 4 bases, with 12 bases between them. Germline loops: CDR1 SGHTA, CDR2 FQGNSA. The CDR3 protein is CASSLRIPNQPQHF. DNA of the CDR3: TGTGCCAGCAGCCTCAGAATCCCGAATCAGCCCCAGCATTTT.

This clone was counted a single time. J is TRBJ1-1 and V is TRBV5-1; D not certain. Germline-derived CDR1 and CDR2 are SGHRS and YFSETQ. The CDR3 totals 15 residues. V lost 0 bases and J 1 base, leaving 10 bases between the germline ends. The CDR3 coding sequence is TGCGCCAGCAGCTTGGACAGACCTCAGAACACTGAAGCTTTCTTT. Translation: CASSLDRPQNTEAFF.

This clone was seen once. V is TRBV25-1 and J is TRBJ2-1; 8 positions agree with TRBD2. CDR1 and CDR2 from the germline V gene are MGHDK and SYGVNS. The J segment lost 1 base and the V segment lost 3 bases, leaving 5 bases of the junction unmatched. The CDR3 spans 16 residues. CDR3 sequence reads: CASSEPRGGSYNEQFF. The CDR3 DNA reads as TGTGCCAGCAGTGAGCCACGGGGGGGGTCCTACAATGAGCAGTTCTTC.

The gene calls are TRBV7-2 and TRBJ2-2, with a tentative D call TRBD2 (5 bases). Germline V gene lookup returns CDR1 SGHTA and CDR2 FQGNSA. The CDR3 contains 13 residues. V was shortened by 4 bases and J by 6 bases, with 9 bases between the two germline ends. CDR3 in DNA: TGTGCCAGCAGCTCCTGGGGAGCCGGGGAGCTGTTTTTT. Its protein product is CASSSWGAGELFF.

This CDR3 reads CSVSQDNEKLFF. The CDR3 coding sequence is TGCAGCGTATCCCAGGATAATGAAAAACTGTTTTTT. The genes are TRBV29-1 and TRBJ1-4, with unresolved D. The CDR3 runs to 12 residues. CDR1 is SQVTM and CDR2 is ANQGSEA in the germline V gene. Trimming shortened V by 6 bases and J by 4 bases, and 9 bases separated the two germline ends.

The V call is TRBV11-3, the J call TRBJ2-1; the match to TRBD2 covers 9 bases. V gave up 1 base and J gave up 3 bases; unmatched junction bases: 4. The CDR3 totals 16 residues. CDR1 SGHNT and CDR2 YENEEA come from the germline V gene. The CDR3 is CASSLGPLAGYNEQFF. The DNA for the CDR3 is TGTGCCAGCAGCTTAGGTCCACTAGCGGGCTACAATGAGCAGTTCTTC.

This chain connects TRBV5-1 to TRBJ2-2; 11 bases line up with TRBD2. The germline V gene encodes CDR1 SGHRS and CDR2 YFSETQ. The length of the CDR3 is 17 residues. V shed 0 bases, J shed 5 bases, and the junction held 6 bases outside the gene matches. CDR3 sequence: CASSLVSSGRRTGELFF. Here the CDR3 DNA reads TGCGCCAGCAGCTTGGTGTCTAGCGGGAGGAGGACCGGGGAGCTGTTTTTT.

This chain's CDR3 is CASSFSSWGNEQFF. The CDR3 bases are TGTGCCAGCAGTTTCTCTTCCTGGGGCAATGAGCAGTTCTTC. This chain links TRBV27 with TRBJ2-1, with D unclear. The germline gives CDR1 MNHEY, CDR2 SMNVEV (reference sequence). The CDR3 spans 14 residues. V was trimmed by 3 bases and J by 6 bases, leaving 12 bases between them.

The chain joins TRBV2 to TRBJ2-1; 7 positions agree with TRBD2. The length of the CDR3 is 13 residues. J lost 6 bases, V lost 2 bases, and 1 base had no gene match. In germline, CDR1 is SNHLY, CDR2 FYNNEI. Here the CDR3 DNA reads TGTGCCAGCAGTGAACGACTAGCCAATGAGCAGTTCTTC. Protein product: CASSERLANEQFF.

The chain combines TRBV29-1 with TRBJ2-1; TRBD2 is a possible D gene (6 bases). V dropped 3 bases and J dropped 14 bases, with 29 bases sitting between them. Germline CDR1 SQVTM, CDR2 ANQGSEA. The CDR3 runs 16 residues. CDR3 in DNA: TGCAGCGTTGATTCGAGCTCGATTTTAGCGGTTCCGGAGAAGTTCTTC. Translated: CSVDSSSILAVPEKFF.

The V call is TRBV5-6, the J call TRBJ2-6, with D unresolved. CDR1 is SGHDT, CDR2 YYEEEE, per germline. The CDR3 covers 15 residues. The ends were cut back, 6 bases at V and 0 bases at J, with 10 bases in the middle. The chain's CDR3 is CASTRGPSGANVLTF. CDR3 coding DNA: TGTGCCAGCACCCGCGGCCCCTCTGGGGCCAACGTCCTGACTTTC.

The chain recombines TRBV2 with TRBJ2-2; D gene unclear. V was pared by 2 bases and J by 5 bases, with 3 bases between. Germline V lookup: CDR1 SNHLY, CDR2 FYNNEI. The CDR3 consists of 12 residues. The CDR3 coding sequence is TGTGCCAGCAGTGAAACAACCGGGGAGCTGTTTTTT. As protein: CASSETTGELFF.

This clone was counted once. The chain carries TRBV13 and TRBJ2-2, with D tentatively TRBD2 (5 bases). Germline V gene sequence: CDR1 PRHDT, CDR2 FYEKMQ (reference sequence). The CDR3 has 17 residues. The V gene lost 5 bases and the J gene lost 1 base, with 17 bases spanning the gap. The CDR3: CASSPPVERKNTGELFF. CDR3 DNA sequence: TGTGCCAGCAGCCCCCCCGTTGAGCGGAAGAACACCGGGGAGCTGTTTTTT.